These 2 T cell receptor beta chains were all obtained from the same sample, sequenced in a study of cytomegalovirus exposure and HLA in healthy donors. Amplification used 60 Vbeta primers and 13 Jbeta primers. The repertoire was sequenced with immunoSEQ multiplex PCR; TCRdb's copy has only in-frame clones and lacks some. This table holds 100,000 to 150,000 clones, around three quarters found once. The sequencing sample was made of PBMCs. The receptors were gathered from a man aged 18 to 29 in good health and CMV-seronegative.

The chain uses TRBV5-1 and TRBJ1-1; no reliable D call. This CDR3 is built from 15 residues. Between the trimmed V and J ends, which lost 5 bases and 1 base, there was a span of 15 bases. The germline V gene has CDR1 SGHRS and CDR2 YFSETQ. CDR3 DNA sequence: TGCGCCAGCAGTCTGAGGTCGGCGGAGAACACTGAAGCTTTCTTT. Protein sequence: CASSLRSAENTEAFF. Together with reference TRBV5-1 and TRBJ1-1, the CDR3 gives the full variable domain: KAGVTQTPRYLIKTRGQQVTLSCSPISGHRSVSWYQQTPGQGLQFLFEYFSETQRNKGNFPGRFSGRQFSNSRSEMNVSTLELGDSALYLCASSLRSAENTEAFFGQGTRLTVV.

This clone was recorded once. The chain has TRBV7-9 and TRBJ2-7; tentative D call: TRBD2 (5 bases). Looked up from germline, CDR1 is SEHNR and CDR2 is FQNEAQ (reference sequence). V was trimmed by 0 bases and J by 3 bases, leaving 6 bases between them. The CDR3 is 13 residues long. CDR3 amino acids: CASSLAGDYEQYF. CDR3 DNA: TGTGCCAGCAGCTTAGCGGGAGACTACGAGCAGTACTTC.